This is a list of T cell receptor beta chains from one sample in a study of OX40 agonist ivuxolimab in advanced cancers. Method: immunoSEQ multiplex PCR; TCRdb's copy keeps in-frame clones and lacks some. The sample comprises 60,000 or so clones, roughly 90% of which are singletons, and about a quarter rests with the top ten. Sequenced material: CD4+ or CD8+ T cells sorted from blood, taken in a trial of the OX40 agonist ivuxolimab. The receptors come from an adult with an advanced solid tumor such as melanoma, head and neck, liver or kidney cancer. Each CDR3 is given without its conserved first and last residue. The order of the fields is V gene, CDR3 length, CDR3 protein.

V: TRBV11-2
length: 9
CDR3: ASSLSLEAF

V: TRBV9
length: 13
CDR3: ASSYSGRASNEQF

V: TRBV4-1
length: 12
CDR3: ASSQSENTDTQY

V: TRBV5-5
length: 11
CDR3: ASSLTAGNTIY

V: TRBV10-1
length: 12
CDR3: ASSGRERRETQY

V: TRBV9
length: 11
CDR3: ASSVDRGTEAF

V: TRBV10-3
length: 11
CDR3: AISDRFTDTQY

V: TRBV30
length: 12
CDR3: AWEPTANTGELF

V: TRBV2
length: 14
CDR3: ASRTATPYSNQPQH

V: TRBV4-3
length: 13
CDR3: ASSQGGFGDYGYT

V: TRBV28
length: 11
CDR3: ASSPATNEKLF

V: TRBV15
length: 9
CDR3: ATSRAHEAF

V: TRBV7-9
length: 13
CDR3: ASSPGWSAYNEQF

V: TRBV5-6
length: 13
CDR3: ASSRLGQGAGEQF

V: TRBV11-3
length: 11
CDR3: ASSLHLGLIQY

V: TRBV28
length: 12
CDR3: ASSHGRGGEKLF

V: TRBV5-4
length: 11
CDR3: ASSLDSGQEQF

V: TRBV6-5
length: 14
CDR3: ASSYSGEVISYEQY

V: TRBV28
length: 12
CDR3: ASSLTGVASPLH

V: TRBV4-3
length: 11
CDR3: ASRETGWGEQF

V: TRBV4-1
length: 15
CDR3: ASSQDTSGGIINIQY

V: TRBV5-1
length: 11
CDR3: ASSLVGINEQF

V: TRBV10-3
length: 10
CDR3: ATRQGGNEQY

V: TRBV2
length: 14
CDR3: ASSDRDRDSNQPQH

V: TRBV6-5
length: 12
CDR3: ASSRLGGLGELF

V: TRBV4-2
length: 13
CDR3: ASSPYENSNQPQH

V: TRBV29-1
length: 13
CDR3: SVEEPQASTDTQY

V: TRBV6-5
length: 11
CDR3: ASSYSTEYGYT

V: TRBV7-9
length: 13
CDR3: ASSLGAARTDTQY

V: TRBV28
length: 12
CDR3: ASSLWTSGSEQF

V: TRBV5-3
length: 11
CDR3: ASPSRGLEKLF

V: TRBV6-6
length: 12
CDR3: ASSYSGAGNTIY

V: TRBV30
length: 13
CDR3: AWSVSLVAQNEQF

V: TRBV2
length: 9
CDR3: ASSPPGTQY

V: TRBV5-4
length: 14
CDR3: ASSAYTLGDPYEQY

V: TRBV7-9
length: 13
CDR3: ASSLTGAGLNEQY

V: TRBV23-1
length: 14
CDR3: ASSQRGSSYNSPLH

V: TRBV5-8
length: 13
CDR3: ASSFVASSYNEQF

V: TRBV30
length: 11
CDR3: AWRSSLYGEQF

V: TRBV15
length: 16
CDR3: ATSRDRGFGTGANVLT

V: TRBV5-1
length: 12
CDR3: ASRGDRRNTEAF

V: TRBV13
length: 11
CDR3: ASSLEGNTEAF

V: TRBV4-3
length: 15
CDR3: ASSQGDTRVSSYEQY

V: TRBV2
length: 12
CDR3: ASRPGGVSQPQH

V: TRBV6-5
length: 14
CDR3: ASSYSKAAEWGTQY

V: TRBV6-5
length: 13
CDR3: ASSYSPRSGTEAF

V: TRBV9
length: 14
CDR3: ASSVGADPTGDTIY

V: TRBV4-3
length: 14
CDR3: ASSQTSAISTDTQY

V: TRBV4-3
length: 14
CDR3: ASSQDWQNSNQPQH